This TCR beta chain was captured by sequencing in a study of identical twins. The CDR3 spans 16 residues. Germline CDR1 and CDR2: SGHAT and FQNNGV. V was pared by 0 bases and J by 5 bases, with 13 bases between. TCRdb re-analysed the 5' RACE reads in MiXCR, keeping a single row per CDR3 protein. This table has fewer than 450,000 distinct CDR3 sequences, around 9.7% appearing once. This clonotype has only a few counts. Its antigen is currently unknown. Study-wide results and caveats: It was out-of-frame TCR alpha sharing in monozygotic twins that models underestimated. Sequences that were beta out-of-frame showed weaker excess twin sharing. There were fewer insertions in abundant cord blood beta clonotypes, but memory repertoires showed no such pattern.

The sequenced sample was naive T cells sorted from blood. The genes are TRBV11-2 and TRBJ1-4; D is unresolved. This TCR came from a woman aged 45-59 years in good health. Here the CDR3 DNA reads TGTGCCAGCAGCTTAGATGGACGTCCCAAGAATGAAAAACTGTTTTTT. Protein: CASSLDGRPKNEKLFF.